This TCR beta chain appears in the sequencing data of a study of blood T cell repertoires in COVID-19. Overall study context: From the United States, Italy and Spain came samples of acute and convalescent COVID-19. The cDNA or gDNA used as material had been derived from T cells, B-cell-depleted T cells, or PBMCs.

This clone was found once. CDR1 and CDR2 from the germline V gene are MNHEY and SMNVEV (reference sequence). After removal of 6 bases from V and 7 bases from J, the junction contained 14 bases not matched to a gene. This CDR3 comprises 17 residues. TCRdb keeps only in-frame clones here, not all; method: immunoSEQ multiplex PCR. The repertoire holds about 270,000 clones, with about 87% as singletons. This chain links TRBV27 with TRBJ2-2, with TRBD2 identical over 10 bases. This TCR was recovered from a woman aged 45-65 years who had recovered from COVID-19. The specimen was PBMCs or T cells enriched from blood (not recorded which). In nucleotides, the CDR3 is TGTGCCAGCAGCGGCGAAGCGGGAGGGTATAATGGCGGGGAGCTGTTTTTT. Its translation: CASSGEAGGYNGGELFF.